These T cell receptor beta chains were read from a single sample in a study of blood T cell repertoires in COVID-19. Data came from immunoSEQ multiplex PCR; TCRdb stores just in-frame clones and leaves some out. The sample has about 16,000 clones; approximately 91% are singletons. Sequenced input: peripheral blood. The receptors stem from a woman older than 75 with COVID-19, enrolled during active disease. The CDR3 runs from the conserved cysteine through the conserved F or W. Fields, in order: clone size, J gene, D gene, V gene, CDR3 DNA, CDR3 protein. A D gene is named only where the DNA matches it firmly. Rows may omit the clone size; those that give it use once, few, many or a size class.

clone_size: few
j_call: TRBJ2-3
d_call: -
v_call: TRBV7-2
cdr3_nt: TGTGCCAGCAGCTTAGTCGTGGGGGCCGGCACAGATACGCAGTATTTT
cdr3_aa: CASSLVVGAGTDTQYF

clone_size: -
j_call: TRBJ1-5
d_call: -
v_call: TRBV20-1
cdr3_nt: TGCAGTGCTAGTACAGGGACGGGTCGCAATCAGCCCCAGCATTTT
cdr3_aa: CSASTGTGRNQPQHF

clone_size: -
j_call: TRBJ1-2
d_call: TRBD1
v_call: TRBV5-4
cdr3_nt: TGTGCCAGCAGCCCCGGGACAGGGGAGTACTATGGCTACACCTTC
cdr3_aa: CASSPGTGEYYGYTF

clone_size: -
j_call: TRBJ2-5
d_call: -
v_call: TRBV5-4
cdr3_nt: TGTGCCAGCAGCTTGCGGGGGGCGGAGACCCAGTACTTC
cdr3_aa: CASSLRGAETQYF

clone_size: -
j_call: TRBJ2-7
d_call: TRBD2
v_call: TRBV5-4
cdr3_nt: TGTGCCAGCAGCCAAGGGACTAGCGGGGGAAATTACGAGCAGTACTTC
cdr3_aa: CASSQGTSGGNYEQYF

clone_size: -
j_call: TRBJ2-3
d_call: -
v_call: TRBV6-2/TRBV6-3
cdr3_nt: TGTGCCAGCAGCAACGGGAATACGCAGTATTTT
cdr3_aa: CASSNGNTQYF

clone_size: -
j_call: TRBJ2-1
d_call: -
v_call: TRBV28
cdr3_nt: TGTGCCAGCATCTTTTCTAGGGGCAGCTCCTACAATGAGCAGTTCTTC
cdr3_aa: CASIFSRGSSYNEQFF

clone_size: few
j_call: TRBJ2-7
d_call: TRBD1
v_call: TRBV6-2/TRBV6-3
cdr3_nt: TGTGCCAGCAGTTCTCCGGGACAGATGTACGAGCAGTACTTC
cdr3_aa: CASSSPGQMYEQYF

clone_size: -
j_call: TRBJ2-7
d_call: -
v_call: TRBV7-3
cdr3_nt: TGTGCCAGCAGCTTAGCGACAGGTAGCTCCTACGAGCAGTACTTC
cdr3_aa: CASSLATGSSYEQYF

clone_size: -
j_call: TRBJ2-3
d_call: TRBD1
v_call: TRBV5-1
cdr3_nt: TGCGCCAGCAGCTTAATAGGGACAGGGAGCACAGATACGCAGTATTTT
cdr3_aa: CASSLIGTGSTDTQYF

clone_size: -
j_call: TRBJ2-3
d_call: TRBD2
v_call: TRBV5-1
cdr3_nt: TGCGCCAGCAGCTCGGGTCCTAGCGGGAGCCCTAGCACAGATACGCAGTATTTT
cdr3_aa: CASSSGPSGSPSTDTQYF

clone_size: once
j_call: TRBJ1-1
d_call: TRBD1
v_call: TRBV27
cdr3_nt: TGTGCCAGCAGTTTAAGGACAGGGGGCACTGAAGCTTTCTTT
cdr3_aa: CASSLRTGGTEAFF

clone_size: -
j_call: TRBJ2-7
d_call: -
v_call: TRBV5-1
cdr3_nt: TGCGCCAGCAGCCAGACTATCAGTCAAGGGTCCTACGAGCAGTACTTC
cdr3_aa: CASSQTISQGSYEQYF

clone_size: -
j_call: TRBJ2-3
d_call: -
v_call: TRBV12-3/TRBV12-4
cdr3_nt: TGTGCCAGCAGTTTTGACAGAACAGATACGCAGTATTTT
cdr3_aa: CASSFDRTDTQYF

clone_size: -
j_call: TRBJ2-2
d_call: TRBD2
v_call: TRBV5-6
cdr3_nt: TGTGCCAGCAGCTTGGCGGGGGGGAGACGTACCGGGGAGCTGTTTTTT
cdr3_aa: CASSLAGGRRTGELFF

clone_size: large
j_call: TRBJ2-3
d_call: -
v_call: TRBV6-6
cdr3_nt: TGTGCCAGCAGCCCCATAGCGTCCACAGATACGCAGTATTTT
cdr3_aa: CASSPIASTDTQYF

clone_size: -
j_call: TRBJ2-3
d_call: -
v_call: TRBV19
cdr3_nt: TGTGCCAGTAGTGAGGTCGTGCGGCATACGCAGTATTTT
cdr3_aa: CASSEVVRHTQYF

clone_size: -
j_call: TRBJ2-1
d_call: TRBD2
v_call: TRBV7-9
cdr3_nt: TGTGCCAGCAGCGTGACTAGCTATGCTTACAATGAGCAGTTCTTC
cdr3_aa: CASSVTSYAYNEQFF

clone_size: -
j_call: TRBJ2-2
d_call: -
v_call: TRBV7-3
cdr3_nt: TGTGCCAGCAGCCCGACAGGGAACACCGGGGAGCTGTTTTTT
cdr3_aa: CASSPTGNTGELFF

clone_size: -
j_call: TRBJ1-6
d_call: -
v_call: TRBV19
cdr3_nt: TGTGCCAGTAGTCCTGCCCAGGTCTATAATTCACCCCTCCACTTT
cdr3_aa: CASSPAQVYNSPLHF

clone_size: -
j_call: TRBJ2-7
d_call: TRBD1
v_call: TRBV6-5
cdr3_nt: TGTGCCAGCAGTTCGCCCGGGACAGAGTACGAGCAGTACTTC
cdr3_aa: CASSSPGTEYEQYF

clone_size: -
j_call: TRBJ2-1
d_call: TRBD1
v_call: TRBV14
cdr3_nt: TGTGCCAGCAGCCCGACAGGGTGGCTTCTACTCTACAATGAGCAGTTCTTC
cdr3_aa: CASSPTGWLLLYNEQFF

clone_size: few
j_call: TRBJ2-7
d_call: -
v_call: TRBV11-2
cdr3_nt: TGTGCCAGCAGCCCCACTTCAGGGGTCCGATACGAGCAGTACTTC
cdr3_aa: CASSPTSGVRYEQYF

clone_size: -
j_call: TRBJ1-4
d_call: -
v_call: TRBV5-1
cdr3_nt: TGCGCCAGCAGCTTGGGCGTATTTTTAACTAATGAAAAACTGTTTTTT
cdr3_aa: CASSLGVFLTNEKLFF

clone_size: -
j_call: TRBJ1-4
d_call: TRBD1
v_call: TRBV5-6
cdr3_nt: TGTGCCAGCAGCTTCGGGACAGGAAAATATGAAAAACTGTTTTTT
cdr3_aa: CASSFGTGKYEKLFF

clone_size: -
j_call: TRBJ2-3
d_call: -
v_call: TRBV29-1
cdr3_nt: TGCAGCGTCGCAGGGGGCACAGATACGCAGTATTTT
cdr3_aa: CSVAGGTDTQYF

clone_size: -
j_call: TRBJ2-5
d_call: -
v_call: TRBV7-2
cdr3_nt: TGTGCCAGCAGCTTAGCCCGGAGACAGCAAGAGACCCAGTACTTC
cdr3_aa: CASSLARRQQETQYF

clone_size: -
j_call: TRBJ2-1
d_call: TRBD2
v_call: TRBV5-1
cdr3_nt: TGCGCCAGCAGCTTCGGCCTAGCGGGGCCCTATTACAATGAGCAGTTCTTC
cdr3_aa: CASSFGLAGPYYNEQFF

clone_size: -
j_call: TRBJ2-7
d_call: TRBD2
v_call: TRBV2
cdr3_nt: TGTGCCAGCAGTGAAAGGGCTAGCGGTTGGTACGAGCAGTACTTC
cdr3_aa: CASSERASGWYEQYF

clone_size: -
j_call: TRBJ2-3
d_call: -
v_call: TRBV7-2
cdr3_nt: TGTGCCAGCAGCTTAAATCCAGGGGATACGCAGTATTTT
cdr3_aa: CASSLNPGDTQYF

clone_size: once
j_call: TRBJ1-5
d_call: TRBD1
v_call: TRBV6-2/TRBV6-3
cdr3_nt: TGTGCCAGCAGTTACTTCCGGACAGGGGGGAACCAGCCCCAGCATTTT
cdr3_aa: CASSYFRTGGNQPQHF

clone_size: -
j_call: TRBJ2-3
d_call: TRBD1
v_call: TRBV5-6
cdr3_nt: TGTGCCAGCAGCTTTTCAGGGGGCAGGAGCACAGATACGCAGTATTTT
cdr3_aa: CASSFSGGRSTDTQYF